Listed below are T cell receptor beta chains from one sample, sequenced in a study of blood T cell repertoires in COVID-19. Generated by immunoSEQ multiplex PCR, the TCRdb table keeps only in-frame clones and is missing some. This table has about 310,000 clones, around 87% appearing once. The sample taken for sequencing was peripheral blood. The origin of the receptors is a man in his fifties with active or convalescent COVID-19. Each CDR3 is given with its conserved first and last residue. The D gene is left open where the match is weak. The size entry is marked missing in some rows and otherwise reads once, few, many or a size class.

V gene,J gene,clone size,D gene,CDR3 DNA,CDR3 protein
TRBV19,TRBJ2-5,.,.,TGTGCCAGTAGTAAACTTAGGACAGCTAACCAAGAGACCCAGTACTTC,CASSKLRTANQETQYF
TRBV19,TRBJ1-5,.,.,TGTGCCAGTAGTATACTTGGGCAGCGCAATCAGCCCCAGCATTTT,CASSILGQRNQPQHF
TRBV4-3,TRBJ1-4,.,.,TGCGCCAGCAGCCAAGATCAGGGGTTCGTTGAAAAACTGTTTTTT,CASSQDQGFVEKLFF
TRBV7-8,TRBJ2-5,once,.,TGTGCCAGCAGCTTAGGGAGGGGGCGAGAGACCCAGTACTTC,CASSLGRGRETQYF
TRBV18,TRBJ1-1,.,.,TGTGCCAGCTCACCACTCGAGTTAGAGACTGAAGCTTTCTTT,CASSPLELETEAFF
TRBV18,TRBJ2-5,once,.,TGTGCCAGCTCAGCCGACAGGCAAGAGACCCAGTACTTC,CASSADRQETQYF
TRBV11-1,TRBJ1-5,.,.,TGTGCCAGCAGCTTGGGGCCGTACAATCAGCCCCAGCATTTT,CASSLGPYNQPQHF
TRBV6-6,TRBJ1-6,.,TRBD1,TGTGCCAGCAGCACAGGGGTGGCTAATTCACCCCTCCACTTT,CASSTGVANSPLHF
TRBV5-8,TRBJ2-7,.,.,TGTGCCAGCAGCTTGGTGGGCAGGCCCCACGAGCAGTACTTC,CASSLVGRPHEQYF
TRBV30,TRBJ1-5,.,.,TGTGCCTGGAGCGGGTTCGGAGGTCAGCCCCAGCATTTT,CAWSGFGGQPQHF
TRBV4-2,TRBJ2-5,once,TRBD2,TGTGCCAGCAGCCAAGAGGGAGCGGGGAGCCAAGAGACCCAGTACTTC,CASSQEGAGSQETQYF
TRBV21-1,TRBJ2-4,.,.,TGTGCCAGCAGGGCGGTCCGGGACAGGGCGGCCAAAAACATTCAGTACTTC,CASRAVRDRAAKNIQYF
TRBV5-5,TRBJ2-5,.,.,TGTGCCAGCAGCCTACAGGGGGGGTTTGGCGAGACCCAGTACTTC,CASSLQGGFGETQYF
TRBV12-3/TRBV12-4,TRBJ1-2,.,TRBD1,TGTGCCAGCAGCGGGACAGGCTATGGCTACACCTTC,CASSGTGYGYTF
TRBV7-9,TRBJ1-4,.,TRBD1,TGTGCCAGCAGCTTAGACAGGGGAGGTGAAAAACTGTTTTTT,CASSLDRGGEKLFF
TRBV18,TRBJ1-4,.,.,TGTGCCAGCTCACCATCGGACAGAGATAATGAAAAACTGTTTTTT,CASSPSDRDNEKLFF
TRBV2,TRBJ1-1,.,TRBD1,TGTGCCAGCAGCAGACAGGGGTTGAACACTGAAGCTTTCTTT,CASSRQGLNTEAFF
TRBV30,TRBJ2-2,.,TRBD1,TGTGCCTGGAGTGTACGGGACAGGAACACCGGGGAGCTGTTTTTT,CAWSVRDRNTGELFF
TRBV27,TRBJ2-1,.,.,TGTGCCAGCAGGCGACAGCAGAACAATGAGCAGTTCTTC,CASRRQQNNEQFF
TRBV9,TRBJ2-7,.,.,TGTGCCAGCAGCGTCGAAGCGGGTTTAGCCTACGAGCAGTACTTC,CASSVEAGLAYEQYF
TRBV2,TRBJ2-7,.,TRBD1,TGTGCCAGCAGTGCCCCCAGGGGGTCCTACGAGCAGTACTTC,CASSAPRGSYEQYF
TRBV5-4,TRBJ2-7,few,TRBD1,TGTGCCAGCAGCTTGGGGACAGGGGCATCCTACGAGCAGTACTTC,CASSLGTGASYEQYF
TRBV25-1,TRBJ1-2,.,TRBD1,TGTGCCAGCAGTGAATTAGGGGGCAGGGGCGGCTACACCTTC,CASSELGGRGGYTF
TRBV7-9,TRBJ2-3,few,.,TGTGCCAGCAGCTCGGACAGAGTCACAGATACGCAGTATTTT,CASSSDRVTDTQYF
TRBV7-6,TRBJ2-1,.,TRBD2,TGTGCCAGCAGCCCGCCTGGGCGGGGGAGAGTAGGCAATGAGCAGTTCTTC,CASSPPGRGRVGNEQFF
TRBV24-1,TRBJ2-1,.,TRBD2,TGTGCCACCAGTGAACCTCGGCTAGCGGGAGATGAGCAGTTCTTC,CATSEPRLAGDEQFF
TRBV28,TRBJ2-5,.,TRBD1,TGTGCCAGCAGTCTCGGGACAGGGGGTGTGGGGGAGACCCAGTACTTC,CASSLGTGGVGETQYF
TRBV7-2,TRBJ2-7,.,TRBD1,TGTGCCAGCAGCGTCGGACAGGGACACTACGAGCAGTACTTC,CASSVGQGHYEQYF
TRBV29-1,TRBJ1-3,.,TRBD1,TGCAGCGCAATGGACAGGGATAAAGGAAACACCATATATTTT,CSAMDRDKGNTIYF
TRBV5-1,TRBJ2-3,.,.,TGCGCAACCAGCGTCGGGGGACCCACAGATACGCAGTATTTT,CATSVGGPTDTQYF
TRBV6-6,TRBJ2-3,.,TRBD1,TGTGCCAGCAGTTACGAGGGGGCCACAGATACGCAGTATTTT,CASSYEGATDTQYF
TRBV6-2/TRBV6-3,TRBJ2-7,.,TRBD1,TGTGCCAGCAGTACGGACAGGAGATACCCCTACGAGCAGTACTTC,CASSTDRRYPYEQYF
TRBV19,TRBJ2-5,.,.,TGTGCCAGTAGTAGAGAACAGGGTTTTGAGACCCAGTACTTC,CASSREQGFETQYF
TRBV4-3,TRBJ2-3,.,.,TGCGCCAGCAGCCAAGCGTTGGGGCGTGGAGATACGCAGTATTTT,CASSQALGRGDTQYF
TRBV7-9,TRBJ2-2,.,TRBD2,TGTGCCAGCAGCGCGCTAGCGGAGTACACCGGGGAGCTGTTTTTT,CASSALAEYTGELFF
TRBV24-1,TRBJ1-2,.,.,TGTGCCACCTCCCGCGAGGGCTATGGCTACACCTTC,CATSREGYGYTF
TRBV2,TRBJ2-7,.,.,TGTGCCAGCAGTGTGCAAACTCGTCGGGACACAGGTCCATGGGAGCAGTACTTC,CASSVQTRRDTGPWEQYF
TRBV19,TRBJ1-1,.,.,TGTGCCAGTAGTAAACGAAGGGGACAAACCATGAACACTGAAGCTTTCTTT,CASSKRRGQTMNTEAFF
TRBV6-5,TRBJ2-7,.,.,TGTGCCACCCTCTCAGGGGATTCCTACGAGCAGTACTTC,CATLSGDSYEQYF
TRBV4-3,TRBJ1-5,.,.,TGCGCCAGCAGCCCTGAGGCGCTTTCCAATCAGCCCCAGCATTTT,CASSPEALSNQPQHF
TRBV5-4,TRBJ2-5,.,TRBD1,TGTGCCAGCAGCCCGGGACAGACCCAAGAGACCCAGTACTTC,CASSPGQTQETQYF
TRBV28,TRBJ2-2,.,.,TGTGCCAGCAGTTTGGTAGGGGTCGGGGAGCTGTTTTTT,CASSLVGVGELFF
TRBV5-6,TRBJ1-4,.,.,TGTGCCAGCAGCTTGTCCCCGTTTCAGGAAAAACTGTTTTTT,CASSLSPFQEKLFF
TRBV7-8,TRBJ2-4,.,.,TGTGCCAGCAGCTTAGGGACAGAGAAAAACATTCAGTACTTC,CASSLGTEKNIQYF
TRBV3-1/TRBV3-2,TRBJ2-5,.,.,TGTGCCAGCAGCCAAGCTGCGGGGACCCAGTACTTC,CASSQAAGTQYF
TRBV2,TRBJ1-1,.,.,TGTGCCAGCATCCCGGGACAGAACACTGAAGCTTTCTTT,CASIPGQNTEAFF
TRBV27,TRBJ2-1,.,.,TGTGCCAGCAGTCAGAGGGCAGGACCCCACAATGAGCAGTTCTTC,CASSQRAGPHNEQFF
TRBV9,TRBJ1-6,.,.,TGTGCCAGCAGCGTAGGAGGGGGTGGTTCACCCCTCCACTTT,CASSVGGGGSPLHF
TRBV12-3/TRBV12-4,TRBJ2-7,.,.,TGTGCCAGCAGAAAGGGGACCTACGAGCAGTACTTC,CASRKGTYEQYF
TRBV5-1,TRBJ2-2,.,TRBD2,TGCGCCAGCAGCTTGGCAAAGGGACTAGGGTCTGCCGGGGAGCTGTTTTTT,CASSLAKGLGSAGELFF
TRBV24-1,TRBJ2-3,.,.,TGTGCCACCAGTGATCCCGCGAGAGGCGCAGATACGCAGTATTTT,CATSDPARGADTQYF
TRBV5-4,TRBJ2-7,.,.,TGTGCCAGCAGCCCTTCGCGACAGGTCAACTACGAGCAGTACTTC,CASSPSRQVNYEQYF
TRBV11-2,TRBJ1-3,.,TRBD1,TGTGCCAGCAGCCCCCTGACAGGGTTTTCTGGAAACACCATATATTTT,CASSPLTGFSGNTIYF
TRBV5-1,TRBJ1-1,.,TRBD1,TGCGCCAGCAGCCGCTCAGGGGGTGGGAACACTGAAGCTTTCTTT,CASSRSGGGNTEAFF